The 7 T cell receptor beta chains below come from one sample, sequenced in a study of blood T cells in healthy people across ages. Alongside a J-beta primer mix, a sample-barcoded 5' primer served in a second PCR lasting about 7 to 12 cycles. TCRdb recomputed calls from the 5' RACE reads with MiXCR, one row per CDR3 protein. Of some 860,000 distinct CDR3 sequences listed, 45% to 70% are singletons. Sequencing was performed on blood. The receptor source for this set is a man in his forties or fifties in good health.

This clonotype was seen just once. The chain is built from TRBV28 and TRBJ1-1; D gene ambiguous. The germline V gene has CDR1 MDHEN and CDR2 SYDVKM. The CDR3 totals 12 residues. Trimming shortened V by 6 bases and J by 3 bases, and 8 bases separated the two germline ends. CDR3: CASRPRDTEAFF. CDR3 coding DNA: TGTGCCAGCAGACCAAGAGACACTGAAGCTTTCTTT.

This clonotype was seen just once. The chain has TRBV15 and TRBJ1-2; no firm D call. The CDR3 spans 16 residues. V dropped 0 bases and J dropped 7 bases, with 18 bases sitting between them. Germline CDR1 and CDR2: LNHNV and YYDKDF (reference sequence). CDR3 nucleotides: TGTGCCACCAGCAGAGATCCCAGTAGGGTTCGGAGTGGCTACACCTTC. Translation gives CATSRDPSRVRSGYTF.

In this sample, this clonotype turned up a few times. This chain uses TRBV27 with TRBJ1-2; D gene unclear. The CDR3 has 13 amino acids. Trimming removed 5 bases at V and 8 bases at J, with 15 bases between. Germline CDR1 and CDR2: MNHEY and SMNVEV (reference sequence). CDR3 loop: CASSPQGTGGYTF. CDR3 DNA sequence: TGTGCCAGCAGTCCCCAAGGAACGGGGGGCTACACCTTC.

The chain combines TRBV4-3 with TRBJ2-7; D perhaps matches TRBD1 (6 bases). Trimming pared 1 base from V and 2 bases from J, leaving 12 bases between. CDR3 length: 15 residues. The germline gives CDR1 LGHNA, CDR2 YSLEER. The CDR3 DNA is TGCGCCAGCAGCCAAGGACAGGTTGATACCTACGAGCAGTACTTC. It translates to CASSQGQVDTYEQYF.

V gene TRBV6-5 combines with J gene TRBJ2-5; 11 nucleotides line up with TRBD2. The DNA end favors TRBJ2-7, so the J call may be wrong. The CDR3 is made up of 16 amino acids. In germline, CDR1 is MNHEY, CDR2 SVGAGI. The CDR3 DNA sequence: TGTGCCAGCAGTTACCTTATAGCGGGAGGGCCCTACGAGCAGTACTTC. It translates to CASSYLIAGGPYEQYF.

The chain recombines TRBV4-1 with TRBJ2-1; TRBD2 agrees at 9 bases. The DNA end favors TRBJ2-7, so the J call may be wrong. Germline V gene data show CDR1 as MGHRA and CDR2 as YSYEKL. The CDR3 has 15 amino acids. The CDR3 DNA follows: TGCGCCAGCAGCCACAGCGGGAGGTCCTACAATGAGCAGTACTTC. Its translation is CASSHSGRSYNEQYF.

V gene TRBV7-2 combines with J gene TRBJ1-1; 8 bases are shared with TRBD1. The germline gives CDR1 SGHTA, CDR2 FQGNSA. The V and J ends lost 1 base and 7 bases, in that order; junction bases with no gene match: 5. The CDR3 contains 14 residues. The CDR3 DNA reads as TGTGCCAGCAGCTTAGGGACAGGGAGGAGTGAAGCTTTCTTT. This translates into CASSLGTGRSEAFF.